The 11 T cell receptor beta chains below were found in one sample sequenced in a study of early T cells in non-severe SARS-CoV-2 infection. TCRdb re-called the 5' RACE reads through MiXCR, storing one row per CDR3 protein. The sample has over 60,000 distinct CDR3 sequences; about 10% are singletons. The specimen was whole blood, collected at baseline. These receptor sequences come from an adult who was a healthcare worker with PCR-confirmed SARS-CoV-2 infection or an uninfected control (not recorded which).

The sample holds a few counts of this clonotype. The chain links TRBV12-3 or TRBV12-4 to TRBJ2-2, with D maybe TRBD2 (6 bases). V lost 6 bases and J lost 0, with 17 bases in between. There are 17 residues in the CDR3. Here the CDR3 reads CASRLGTSSANTGELFF. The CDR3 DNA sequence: TGTGCCAGCAGGCTAGGGACTTCCTCCGCGAACACCGGGGAGCTGTTTTTT.

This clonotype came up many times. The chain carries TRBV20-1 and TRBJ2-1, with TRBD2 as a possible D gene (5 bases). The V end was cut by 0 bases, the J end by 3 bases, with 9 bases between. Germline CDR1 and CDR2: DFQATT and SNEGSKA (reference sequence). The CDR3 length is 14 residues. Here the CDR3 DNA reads TGCAGTGCTAGAGAGTGGACTGACTACAATGAGCAGTTCTTC. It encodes CSAREWTDYNEQFF.

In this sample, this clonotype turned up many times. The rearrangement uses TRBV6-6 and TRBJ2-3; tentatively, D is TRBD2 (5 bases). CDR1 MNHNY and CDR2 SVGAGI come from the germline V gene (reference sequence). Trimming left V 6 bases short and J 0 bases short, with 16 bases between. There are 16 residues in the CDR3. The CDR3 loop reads CASSPPAIASTDTQYF. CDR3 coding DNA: TGTGCCAGCAGCCCCCCAGCCATAGCGAGCACAGATACGCAGTATTTT.

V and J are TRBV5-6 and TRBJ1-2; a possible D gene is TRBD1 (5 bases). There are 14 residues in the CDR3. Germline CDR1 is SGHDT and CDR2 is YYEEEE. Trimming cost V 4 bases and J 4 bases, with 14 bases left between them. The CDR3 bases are TGTGCCAGCAGCCGCACGACAGTGGCCTATGGCTACACCTTC. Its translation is CASSRTTVAYGYTF.

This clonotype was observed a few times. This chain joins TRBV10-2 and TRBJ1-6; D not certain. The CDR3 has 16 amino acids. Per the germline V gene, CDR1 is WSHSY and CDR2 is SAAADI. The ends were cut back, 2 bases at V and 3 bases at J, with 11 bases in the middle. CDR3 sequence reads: CASSERETYYNSPLHF. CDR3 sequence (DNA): TGCGCCAGCAGTGAGAGGGAGACCTACTATAATTCACCCCTCCACTTT.

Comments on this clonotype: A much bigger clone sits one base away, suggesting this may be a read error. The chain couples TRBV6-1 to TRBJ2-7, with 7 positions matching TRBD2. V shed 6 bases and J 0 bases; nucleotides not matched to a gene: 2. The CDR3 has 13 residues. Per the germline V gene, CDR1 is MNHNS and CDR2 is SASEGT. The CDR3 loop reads CASSGGSSYEQYF. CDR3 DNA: TGTGCCAGCAGCGGGGGGTCCTCCTACGAGCAGTACTTC.

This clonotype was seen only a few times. Here the CDR3 DNA reads TGTGCCAGCAGCTTCGGTCCACGTTATACCTTC. This encodes CASSFGPRYTF. The chain uses TRBV7-3 and TRBJ1-2; D not certain. The CDR3 totals 11 residues. Trimming stripped 3 bases from V and 14 bases from J, with 13 bases between. From germline, CDR1 is SGHTA and CDR2 FQGTGA.

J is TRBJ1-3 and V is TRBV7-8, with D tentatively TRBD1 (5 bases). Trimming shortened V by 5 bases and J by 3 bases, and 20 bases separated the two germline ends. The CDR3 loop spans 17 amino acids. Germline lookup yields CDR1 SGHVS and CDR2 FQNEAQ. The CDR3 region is CASSRARLGLGGNTIYF. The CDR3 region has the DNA TGTGCCAGCAGCCGCGCCAGGCTGGGGCTTGGTGGAAACACCATATATTTT.

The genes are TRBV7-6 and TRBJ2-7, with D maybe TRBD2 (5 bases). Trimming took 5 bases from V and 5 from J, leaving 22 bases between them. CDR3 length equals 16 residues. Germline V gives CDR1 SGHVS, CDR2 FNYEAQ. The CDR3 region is CASSRRGAVLAHEQYF. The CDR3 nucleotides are TGTGCCAGCAGCCGACGGGGTGCGGTTCTTGCCCACGAGCAGTACTTC.

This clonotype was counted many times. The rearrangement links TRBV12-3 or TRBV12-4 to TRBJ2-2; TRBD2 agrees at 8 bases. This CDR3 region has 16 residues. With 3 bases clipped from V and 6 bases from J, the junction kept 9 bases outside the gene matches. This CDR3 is CASSFRWTGGSGELFF. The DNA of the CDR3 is TGTGCCAGCAGTTTCCGATGGACGGGAGGGTCCGGGGAGCTGTTTTTT.

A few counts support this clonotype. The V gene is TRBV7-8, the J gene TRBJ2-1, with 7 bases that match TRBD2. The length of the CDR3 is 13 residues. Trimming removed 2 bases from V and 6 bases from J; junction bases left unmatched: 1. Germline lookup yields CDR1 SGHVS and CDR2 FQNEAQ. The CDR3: CASSLSGANEQFF. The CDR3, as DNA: TGTGCCAGCAGCTTAAGCGGGGCCAATGAGCAGTTCTTC.